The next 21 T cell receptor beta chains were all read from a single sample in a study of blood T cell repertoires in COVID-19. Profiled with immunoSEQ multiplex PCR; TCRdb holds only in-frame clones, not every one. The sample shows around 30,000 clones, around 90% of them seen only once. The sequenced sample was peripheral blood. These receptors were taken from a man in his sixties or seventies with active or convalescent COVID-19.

This CDR3 is CASSEGLANNEQFF. The CDR3 nucleotides are TGTGCCAGCAGCGAGGGACTAGCGAACAATGAGCAGTTCTTC. The rearrangement uses TRBV9 and TRBJ2-1; TRBD2 aligns across 10 bases. The CDR3 length is 14 residues. CDR1 and CDR2 (germline): SGDLS, YYNGEE. With V trimmed by 3 bases and J by 5 bases, 2 bases remained unmatched.

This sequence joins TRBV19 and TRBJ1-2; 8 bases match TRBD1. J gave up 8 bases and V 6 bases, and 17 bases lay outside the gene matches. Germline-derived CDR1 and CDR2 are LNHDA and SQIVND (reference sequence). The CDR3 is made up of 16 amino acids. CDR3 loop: CASRGRDRRLEGGYTF. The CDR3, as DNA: TGTGCCAGTAGAGGACGGGACAGGAGACTCGAGGGGGGCTACACCTTC.

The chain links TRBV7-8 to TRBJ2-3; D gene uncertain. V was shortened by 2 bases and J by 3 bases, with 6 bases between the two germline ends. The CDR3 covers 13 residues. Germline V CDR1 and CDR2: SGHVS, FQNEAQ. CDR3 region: CASSLFITDTQYF. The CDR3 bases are TGTGCCAGCAGCTTATTTATAACAGATACGCAGTATTTT.

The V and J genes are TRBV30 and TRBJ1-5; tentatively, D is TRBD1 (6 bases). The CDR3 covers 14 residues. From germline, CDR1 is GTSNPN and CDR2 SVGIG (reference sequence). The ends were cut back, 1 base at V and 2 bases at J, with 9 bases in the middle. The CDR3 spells CAWSEGGGNQPQHF. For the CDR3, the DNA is TGTGCCTGGAGTGAGGGGGGGGGCAATCAGCCCCAGCATTTT.

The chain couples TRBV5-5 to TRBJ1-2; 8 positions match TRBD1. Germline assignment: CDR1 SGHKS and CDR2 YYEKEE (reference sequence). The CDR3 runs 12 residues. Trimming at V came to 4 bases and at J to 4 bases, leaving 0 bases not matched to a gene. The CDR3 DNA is TGTGCCAGCAGCCAGGGGGCCTATGGCTACACCTTC. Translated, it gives CASSQGAYGYTF.

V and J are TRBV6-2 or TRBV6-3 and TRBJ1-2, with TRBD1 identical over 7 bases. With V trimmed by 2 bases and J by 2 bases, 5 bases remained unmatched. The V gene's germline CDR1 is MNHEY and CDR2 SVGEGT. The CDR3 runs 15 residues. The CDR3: CASSYQSTGNYGYTF. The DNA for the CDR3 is TGTGCCAGCAGTTACCAATCGACAGGGAACTATGGCTACACCTTC.

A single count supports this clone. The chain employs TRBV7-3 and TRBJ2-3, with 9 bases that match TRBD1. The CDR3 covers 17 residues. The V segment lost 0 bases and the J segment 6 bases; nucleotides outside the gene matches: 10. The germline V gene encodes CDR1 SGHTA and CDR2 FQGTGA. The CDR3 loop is CASSLTRGTGRVDTQYF. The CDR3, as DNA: TGTGCCAGCAGCTTAACTCGAGGGACAGGGAGGGTCGATACGCAGTATTTT.

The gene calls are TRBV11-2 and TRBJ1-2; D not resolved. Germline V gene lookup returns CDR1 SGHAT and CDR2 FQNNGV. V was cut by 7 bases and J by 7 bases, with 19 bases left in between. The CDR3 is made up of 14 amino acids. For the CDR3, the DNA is TGTGCCAGCAATACTACACCCAAAGGCGGTGGCTACACCTTC. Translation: CASNTTPKGGGYTF.

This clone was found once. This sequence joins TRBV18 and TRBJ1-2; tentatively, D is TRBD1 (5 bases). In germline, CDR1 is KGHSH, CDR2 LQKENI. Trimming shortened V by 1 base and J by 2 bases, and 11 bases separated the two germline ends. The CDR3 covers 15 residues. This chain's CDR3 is CASSPRRQGNYGYTF. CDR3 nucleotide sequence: TGTGCCAGCTCACCACGTCGCCAGGGAAACTATGGCTACACCTTC.

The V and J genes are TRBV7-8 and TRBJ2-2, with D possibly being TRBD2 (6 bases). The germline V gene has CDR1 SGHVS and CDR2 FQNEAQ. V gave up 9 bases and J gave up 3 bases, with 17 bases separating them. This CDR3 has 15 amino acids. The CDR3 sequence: CASGSGAGDTGELFF. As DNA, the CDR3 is TGTGCCAGTGGGTCGGGAGCCGGGGACACCGGGGAGCTGTTTTTT.

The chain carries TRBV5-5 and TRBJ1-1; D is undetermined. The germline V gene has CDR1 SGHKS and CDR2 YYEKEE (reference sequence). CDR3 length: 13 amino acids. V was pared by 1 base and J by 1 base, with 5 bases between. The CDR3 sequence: CASSLPGNTEAFF. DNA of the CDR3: TGTGCCAGCAGCTTGCCCGGGAACACTGAAGCTTTCTTT.

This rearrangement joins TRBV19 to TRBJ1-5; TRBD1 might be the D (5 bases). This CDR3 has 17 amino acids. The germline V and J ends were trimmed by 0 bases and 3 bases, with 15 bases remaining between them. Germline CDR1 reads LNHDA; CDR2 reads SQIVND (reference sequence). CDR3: CASSIDLGGRVNQPQHF. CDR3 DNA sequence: TGTGCCAGTAGTATAGATCTGGGGGGTAGGGTCAATCAGCCCCAGCATTTT.

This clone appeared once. CDR3 coding DNA: TGTGCCAGCAGTGAGTACAGCAACACCATATATTTT. Its protein is CASSEYSNTIYF. The J gene is TRBJ1-3, the V gene TRBV2; D unclear. Per the germline V gene, CDR1 is SNHLY and CDR2 is FYNNEI. V shed 3 bases and J shed 7 bases, with 7 bases lying between them. The CDR3 length is 12 residues.

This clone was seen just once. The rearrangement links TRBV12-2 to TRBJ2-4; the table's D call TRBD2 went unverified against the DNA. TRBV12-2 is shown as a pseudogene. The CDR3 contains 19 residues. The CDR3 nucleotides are TGTGCAAGTCCCACTAGGGGGCTAGCGGGGGACCTAGCCAAAAACATTCAGTACTTC. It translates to CASPTRGLAGDLAKNIQYF.

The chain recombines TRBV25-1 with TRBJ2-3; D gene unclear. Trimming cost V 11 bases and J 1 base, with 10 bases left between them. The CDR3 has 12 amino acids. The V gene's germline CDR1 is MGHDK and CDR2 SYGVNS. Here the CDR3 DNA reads TGTGCCGTTAGTACTCGCACAGATACGCAGTATTTT. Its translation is CAVSTRTDTQYF.

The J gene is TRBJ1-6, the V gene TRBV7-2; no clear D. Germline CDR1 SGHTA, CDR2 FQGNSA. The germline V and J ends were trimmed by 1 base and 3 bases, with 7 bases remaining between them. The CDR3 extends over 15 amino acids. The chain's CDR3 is CASSLGRNYNSPLHF. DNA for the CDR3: TGTGCCAGCAGCTTAGGGCGGAACTATAATTCACCCCTCCACTTT.

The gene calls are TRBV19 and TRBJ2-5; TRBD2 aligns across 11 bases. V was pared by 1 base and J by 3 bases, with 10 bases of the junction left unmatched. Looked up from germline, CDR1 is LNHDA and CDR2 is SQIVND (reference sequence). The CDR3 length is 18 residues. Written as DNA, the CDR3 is TGTGCCAGTAGTATAGGGCTAGCGGGGGGCCTATTGGAAGAGACCCAGTACTTC. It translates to CASSIGLAGGLLEETQYF.

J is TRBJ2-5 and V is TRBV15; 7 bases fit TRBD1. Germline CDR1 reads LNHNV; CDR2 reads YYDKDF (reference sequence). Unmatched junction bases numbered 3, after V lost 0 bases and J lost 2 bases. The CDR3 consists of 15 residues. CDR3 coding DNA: TGTGCCACCAGCAGAGACCAGGGACAGCAAGAGACCCAGTACTTC. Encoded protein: CATSRDQGQQETQYF.

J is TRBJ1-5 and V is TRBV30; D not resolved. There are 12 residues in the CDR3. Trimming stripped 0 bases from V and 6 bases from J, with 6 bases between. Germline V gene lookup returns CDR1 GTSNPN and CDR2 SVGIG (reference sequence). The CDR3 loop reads CAWSVHGQPQHF. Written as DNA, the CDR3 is TGTGCCTGGAGTGTACATGGTCAGCCCCAGCATTTT.

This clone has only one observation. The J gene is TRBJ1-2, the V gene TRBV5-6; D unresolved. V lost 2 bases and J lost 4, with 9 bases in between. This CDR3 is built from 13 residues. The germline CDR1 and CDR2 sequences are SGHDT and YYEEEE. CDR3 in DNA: TGTGCCAGCAGCTTAGGCAGGTTCTATGGCTACACCTTC. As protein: CASSLGRFYGYTF.

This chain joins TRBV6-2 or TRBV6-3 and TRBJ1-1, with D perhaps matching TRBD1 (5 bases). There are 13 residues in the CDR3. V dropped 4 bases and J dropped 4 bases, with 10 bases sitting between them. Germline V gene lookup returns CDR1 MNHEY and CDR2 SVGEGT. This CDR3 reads CASSSRDFTEAFF. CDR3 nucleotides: TGTGCCAGCAGTTCCAGGGACTTCACTGAAGCTTTCTTT.